This T cell receptor beta chain was identified in a study of beta chain features in type 1 diabetes (dated by TCRdb to 2017 to 2018). Background for the entire study: Mean age, gender distribution, total cell number and subset yield were not different between patients and healthy donors. A total of roughly 98,000,000 sorted cells were examined across all samples, and a strong correlation was observed between cell number per subset and RNA yield. In the study, TCRB repertoires of sorted circulating CD4+ T cell subsets from recently diagnosed type 1 diabetes patients were compared with those of matched healthy donors. Regulatory and stem cell-like memory subsets were isolated from only 8 patients and roughly eight healthy donors, whereas naive and central memory subsets came from all 30 or so donors.

As regards this clone: This clone's antigen is unknown. Per-nucleotide qualities are absent, and no much larger clonotype sits a single base away.

A single peripheral blood draw of approximately 110 mL on average was collected from each donor into heparinised tubes. A BD FACSAria II was used to sort naive, central memory, regulatory and stem cell-like memory CD4+ T cells with a panel that included CD45RO, CCR7, CD25, CD127, CD95 and CD27. Every sorted population had a purity above 95%. PBMCs were isolated immediately by Lymphoprep density gradient centrifugation and stained directly without culture. To minimize batch effects, samples were stained and sorted in pairs, one healthy donor with one patient per experiment. From its cysteine to its phenylalanine, the CDR3 spans 14 amino acids. The entry retains the CDR3 DNA only, 42 bases that are in frame from base 1. In the germline V gene, CDR1 corresponds to SNHLY and CDR2 to FYNNEI. Trimmed from V: 7 bases; trimmed from J: 3 bases; junction bases lacking a gene match: 6. The entire isolated RNA was reverse transcribed using the High Capacity cDNA Reverse Transcription Kit, and thus expressed TCRB transcripts were sequenced. Deep immunoSEQ sequencing was performed on naive, central memory and regulatory T cell samples, with an average of roughly 3.6 million total reads per sample. Sorted cells were lysed in RLT buffer and RNA was extracted with DNase-treated RNeasy Micro or Mini kits, depending on cell number. To prevent cross-contamination, every cell subset was processed on its own, while patient and healthy donor samples were processed together. Using the immunoSEQ multiplex PCR, TCRB sequences were amplified from cDNA into 87-bp fragments spanning the CDR3 region. Sequencing of the amplicons was done on the Illumina HiSeq platform. The authors processed their data as follows. Synthetic template baselines were used to correct PCR bias computationally, reads within Hamming distance 2 were collapsed, and singletons that could not be merged were discarded. Reads were aligned against IMGT to assign V, D and J genes, CDR3 length and insertions or deletions at six rearrangement sites. Within each subset, clonotype counts were normalized to the number of sorted cells before true diversity and Gini coefficients were calculated with the tcR R package. The overlap coefficient, calculated on TCRB nucleotide sequences, was used to measure repertoire sharing. Out-of-frame TCRB sequences from naive cells were analyzed to stand in for the pre-selection repertoire. TCRdb took this table from immuneACCESS and kept in-frame rearrangements with V and J called. Such tables lack part of the clones; where checked against another copy, unresolved V genes explain under half of the gap, and the rest is unexplained. V, J and clone size reflect that table, while D and trimming were determined from the DNA. This sample is represented by fewer than 250,000 clones; over 7.5% of them were singletons. Just under 0.035% of the sample goes to the ten largest clones.

Paper-wide results and their limitations: Naive, central memory and regulatory TCRB repertoires appeared to be more alike among patients than among healthy donors. Shorter templates might have been favored by PCR, but patient and control samples were amplified and corrected together, so both groups would have been affected equally by any skew. Because cDNA was sequenced instead of genomic DNA, highly expressing activated cells could be over-represented, though the groups showed no difference in activation or CD3 levels. Because small numbers of individuals were included in the HLA sub-analyses, any influence of HLA type on TCRB rearrangement was left unresolved. Patients with type 1 diabetes made fewer insertions and deleted more nucleotides at VDJ recombination sites, implying thymic rearrangement abnormalities. In all four CD4+ subsets, TCRB CDR3 length was moderately but significantly shorter in type 1 diabetes patients.

The clonotype was recovered from a woman aged 18-30 years in good health. Source material: naive CD4+ T cells from blood. Sample cell subset or site, as interpreted from the label and publication: true naive CD4+ T cells. The chain is assembled from TRBV2 and TRBJ1-5; 7 bases in the middle match TRBD1. CDR3 loop: CASKSGQINQPQHF. The bases are TGTGCCAGCAAGTCGGGACAGATCAATCAGCCCCAGCATTTT.